This entry lists 3 T cell receptor beta chains sequenced from one sample in a study of T cell responses to AZD1222 COVID-19 vaccine. Produced via immunoSEQ multiplex PCR; TCRdb's table is partial and in-frame only. Counted here are roughly 180,000 clones, roughly 92% occurring once; the ten biggest clones make up approximately 3.4%. Specimen: peripheral blood, collected 28 days after the second AZD1222 dose. Receptors were obtained from an adult who received the AZD1222 COVID-19 vaccine.

The rearrangement uses TRBV7-9 and TRBJ1-2; D gene uncertain. Germline V gene lookup returns CDR1 SEHNR and CDR2 FQNEAQ (reference sequence). Trimming stripped 2 bases from V and 7 bases from J, with 17 bases between. The CDR3 is 15 amino acids. The DNA for the CDR3 is TGTGCCAGCAGCTTATTTACCCCTCTCGAGGGTGGCTACACCTTC. Protein sequence: CASSLFTPLEGGYTF.

The gene calls are TRBV5-1 and TRBJ1-6; a possible D gene is TRBD1 (5 bases). Germline V gene data show CDR1 as SGHRS and CDR2 as YFSETQ. V gave up 1 base and J gave up 7 bases, with 12 bases separating them. CDR3 size: 15 residues. In DNA, the CDR3 is TGCGCCAGCAGCTTGAGCAGGGAGGGGAATTCACCCCTCCACTTT. Translated: CASSLSREGNSPLHF.

The table lists this clone with a count of one. The rearrangement uses TRBV6-6 and TRBJ1-3; D might be TRBD1 (6 bases). Germline V CDR1 and CDR2: MNHNY, SVGAGI (reference sequence). The CDR3 loop spans 15 amino acids. V lost 4 bases, J lost 1 base, and 11 bases lay in between. CDR3 coding DNA: TGTGCCAGCAGTTTCAGCGGACAGTCTGGAAACACCATATATTTT. Encoded protein: CASSFSGQSGNTIYF.